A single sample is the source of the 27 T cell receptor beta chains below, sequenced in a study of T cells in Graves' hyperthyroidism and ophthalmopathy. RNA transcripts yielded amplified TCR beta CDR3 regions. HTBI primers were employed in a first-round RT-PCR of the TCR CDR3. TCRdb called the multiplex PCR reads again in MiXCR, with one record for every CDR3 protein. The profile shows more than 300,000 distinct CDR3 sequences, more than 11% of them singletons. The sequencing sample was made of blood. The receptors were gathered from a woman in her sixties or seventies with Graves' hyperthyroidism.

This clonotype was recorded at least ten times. DNA of the CDR3: TGTGCCAGCAGCTTAGACGAGGCCAGGAGCTCCTACAATGAGCAGTTCTTC. Translation gives CASSLDEARSSYNEQFF. The genes are TRBV7-9 and TRBJ2-1, with D unresolved. Per the germline V gene, CDR1 is SEHNR and CDR2 is FQNEAQ (reference sequence). The ends were cut back, 1 base at V and 0 bases at J, with 13 bases in the middle. The CDR3 covers 17 residues.

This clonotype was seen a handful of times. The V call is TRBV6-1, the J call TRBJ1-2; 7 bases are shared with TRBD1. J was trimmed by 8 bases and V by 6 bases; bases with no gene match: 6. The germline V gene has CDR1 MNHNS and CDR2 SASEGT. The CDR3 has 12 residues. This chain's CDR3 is CASSPDRYGYTF. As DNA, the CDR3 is TGTGCCAGCAGCCCGGACAGGTACGGCTACACCTTC.

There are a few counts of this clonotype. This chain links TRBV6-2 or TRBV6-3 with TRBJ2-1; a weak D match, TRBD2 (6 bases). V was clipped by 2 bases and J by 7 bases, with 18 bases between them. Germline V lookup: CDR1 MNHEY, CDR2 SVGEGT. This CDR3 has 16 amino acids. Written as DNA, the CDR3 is TGTGCCAGCAGTTACCGAAACGTCCTGGGGGGTAATGAGCAGTTCTTC. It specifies CASSYRNVLGGNEQFF.

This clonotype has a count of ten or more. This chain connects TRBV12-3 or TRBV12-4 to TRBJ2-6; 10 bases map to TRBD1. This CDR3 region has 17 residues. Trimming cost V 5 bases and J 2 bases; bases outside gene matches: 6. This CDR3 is CASSPWTGGAGANVLTF. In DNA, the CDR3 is TGTGCCAGCAGTCCGTGGACAGGGGGAGCTGGGGCCAACGTCCTGACTTTC.

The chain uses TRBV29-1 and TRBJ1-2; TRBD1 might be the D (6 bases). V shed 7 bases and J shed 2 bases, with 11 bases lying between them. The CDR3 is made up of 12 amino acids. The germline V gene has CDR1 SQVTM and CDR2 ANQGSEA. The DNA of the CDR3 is TGCAGCGCAGGGGAGGGGAACTATGGCTACACCTTC. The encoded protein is CSAGEGNYGYTF.

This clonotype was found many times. DNA of the CDR3: TGTGCCATCAGTGAGTCGCTAGCGGGAGGGCCCCGGAGCTACGAGCAGTACTTC. Translating it yields CAISESLAGGPRSYEQYF. This sequence joins TRBV10-3 and TRBJ2-7, with TRBD2 identical over 12 bases. The germline V gene encodes CDR1 ENHRY and CDR2 SYGVKD. CDR3 length: 18 amino acids. Trimming took 0 bases from V and 3 from J; bases not matched to a gene: 9.

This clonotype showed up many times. CDR3 coding DNA: TGTGCCAGCAGCTTATTGGGTCAGGGATTAAAGACCCAGTACTTC. This codes for CASSLLGQGLKTQYF. The V and J genes are TRBV7-9 and TRBJ2-5; tentatively, D is TRBD1 (5 bases). This CDR3 has 15 amino acids. Trimming cost V 2 bases and J 6 bases, with 16 bases left between them. Germline loops: CDR1 SEHNR, CDR2 FQNEAQ (reference sequence).

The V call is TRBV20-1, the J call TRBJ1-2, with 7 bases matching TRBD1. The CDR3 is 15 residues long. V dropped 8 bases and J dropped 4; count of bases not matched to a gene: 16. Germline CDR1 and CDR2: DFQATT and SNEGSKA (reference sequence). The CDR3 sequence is CSSRKLDREIYGYTF. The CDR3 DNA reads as TGCAGTTCTCGCAAATTAGACAGGGAGATCTATGGCTACACCTTC.

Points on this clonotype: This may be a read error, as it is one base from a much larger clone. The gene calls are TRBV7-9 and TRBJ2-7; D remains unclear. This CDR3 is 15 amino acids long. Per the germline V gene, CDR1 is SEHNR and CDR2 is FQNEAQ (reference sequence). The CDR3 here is CASSYGDGRSCEQYF. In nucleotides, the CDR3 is TGTGCCAGCAGCTATGGGGATGGACGCTCCTGCGAGCAGTACTTC.

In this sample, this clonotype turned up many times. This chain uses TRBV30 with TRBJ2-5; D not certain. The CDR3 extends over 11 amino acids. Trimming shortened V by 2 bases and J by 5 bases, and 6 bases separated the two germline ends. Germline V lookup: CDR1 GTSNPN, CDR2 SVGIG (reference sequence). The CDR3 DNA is TGTGCCTGGAGTTCTAGGGAGACCCAGTACTTC. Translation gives CAWSSRETQYF.

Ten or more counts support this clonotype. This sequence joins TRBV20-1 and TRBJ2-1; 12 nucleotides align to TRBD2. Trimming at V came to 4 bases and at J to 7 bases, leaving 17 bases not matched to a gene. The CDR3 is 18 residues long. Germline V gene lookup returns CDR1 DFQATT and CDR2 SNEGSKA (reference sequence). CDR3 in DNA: TGCAGTGCTACCAACAGCATCCTAGCGGGAGGGGGGGTTAATGAGCAGTTCTTC. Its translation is CSATNSILAGGGVNEQFF.

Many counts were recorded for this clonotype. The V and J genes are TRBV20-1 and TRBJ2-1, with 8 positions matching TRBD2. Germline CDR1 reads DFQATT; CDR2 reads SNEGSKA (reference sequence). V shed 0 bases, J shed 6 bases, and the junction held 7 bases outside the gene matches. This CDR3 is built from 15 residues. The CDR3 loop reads CSARDKFAGGNEQFF. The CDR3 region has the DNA TGCAGTGCTAGAGATAAGTTTGCGGGAGGCAATGAGCAGTTCTTC.

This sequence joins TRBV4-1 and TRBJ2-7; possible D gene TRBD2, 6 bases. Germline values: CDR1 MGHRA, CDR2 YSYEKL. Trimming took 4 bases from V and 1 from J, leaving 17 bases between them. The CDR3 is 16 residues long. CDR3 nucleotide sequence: TGCGCCAGCAGCCCAGGAATGGGGCGGGGATCCTACGAGCAGTACTTC. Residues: CASSPGMGRGSYEQYF.

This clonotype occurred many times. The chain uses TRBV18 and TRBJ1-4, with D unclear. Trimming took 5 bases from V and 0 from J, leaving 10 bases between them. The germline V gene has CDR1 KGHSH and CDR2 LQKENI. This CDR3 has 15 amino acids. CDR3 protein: CASSSYTATNEKLFF. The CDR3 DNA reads TGTGCCAGCTCATCCTACACTGCAACTAATGAAAAACTGTTTTTT.

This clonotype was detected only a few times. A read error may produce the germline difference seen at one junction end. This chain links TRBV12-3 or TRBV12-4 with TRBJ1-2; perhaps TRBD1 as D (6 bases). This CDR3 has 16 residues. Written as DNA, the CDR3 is TGTGCCAGCAGTTGGGGGGGGCAGCCAGTTCTCTATGGCCACACCTTC. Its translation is CASSWGGQPVLYGHTF.

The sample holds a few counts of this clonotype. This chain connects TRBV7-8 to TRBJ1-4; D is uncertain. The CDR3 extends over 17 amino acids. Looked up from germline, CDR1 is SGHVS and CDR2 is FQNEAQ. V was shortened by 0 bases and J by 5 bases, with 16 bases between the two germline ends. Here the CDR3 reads CASSLAATPSENEKLFF. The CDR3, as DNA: TGTGCCAGCAGCTTAGCGGCTACTCCCTCCGAAAATGAAAAACTGTTTTTT.

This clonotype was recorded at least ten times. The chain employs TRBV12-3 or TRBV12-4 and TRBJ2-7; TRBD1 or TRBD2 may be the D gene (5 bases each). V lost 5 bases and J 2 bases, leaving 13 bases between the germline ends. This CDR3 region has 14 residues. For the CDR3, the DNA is TGTGCCAGCAGTCCCCGGGACCCGCCCTACGAGCAGTACTTC. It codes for CASSPRDPPYEQYF.

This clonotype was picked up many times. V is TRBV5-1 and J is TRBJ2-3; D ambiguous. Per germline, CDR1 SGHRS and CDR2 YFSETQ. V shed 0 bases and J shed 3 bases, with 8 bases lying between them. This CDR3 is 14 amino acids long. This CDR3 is CASSLGQATDTQYF. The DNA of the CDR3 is TGCGCCAGCAGCTTGGGTCAGGCTACAGATACGCAGTATTTT. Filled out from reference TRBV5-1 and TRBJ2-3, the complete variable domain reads KAGVTQTPRYLIKTRGQQVTLSCSPISGHRSVSWYQQTPGQGLQFLFEYFSETQRNKGNFPGRFSGRQFSNSRSEMNVSTLELGDSALYLCASSLGQATDTQYFGPGTRLTVL.

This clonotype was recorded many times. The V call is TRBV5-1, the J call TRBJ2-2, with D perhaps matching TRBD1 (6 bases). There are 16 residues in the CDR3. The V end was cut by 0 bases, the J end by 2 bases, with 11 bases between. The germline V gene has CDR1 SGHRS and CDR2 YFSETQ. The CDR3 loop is CASSLAGTPNTGELFF. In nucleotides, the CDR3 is TGCGCCAGCAGCTTGGCCGGGACACCCAACACCGGGGAGCTGTTTTTT.

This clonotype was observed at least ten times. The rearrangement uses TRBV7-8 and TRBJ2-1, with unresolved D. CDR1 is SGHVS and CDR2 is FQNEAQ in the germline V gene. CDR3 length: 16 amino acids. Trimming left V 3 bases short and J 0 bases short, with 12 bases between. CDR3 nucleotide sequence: TGTGCCAGCAGCTTCTTCGCGCTGAACTCCTACAATGAGCAGTTCTTC. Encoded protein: CASSFFALNSYNEQFF.

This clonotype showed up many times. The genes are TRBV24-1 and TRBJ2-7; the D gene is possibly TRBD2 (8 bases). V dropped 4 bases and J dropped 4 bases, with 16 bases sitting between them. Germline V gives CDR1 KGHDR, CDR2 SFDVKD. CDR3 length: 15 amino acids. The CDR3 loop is CATSDPGRGHYEQYF. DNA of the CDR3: TGTGCCACCAGTGACCCCGGGAGGGGGCATTACGAGCAGTACTTC.

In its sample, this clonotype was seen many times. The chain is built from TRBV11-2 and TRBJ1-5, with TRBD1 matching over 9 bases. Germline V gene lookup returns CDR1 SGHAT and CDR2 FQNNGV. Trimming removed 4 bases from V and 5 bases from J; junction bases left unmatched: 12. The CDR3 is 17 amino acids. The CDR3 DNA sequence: TGTGCCAGCAGCTCCCGGGACAGGGCGTTTAAGGATCAGCCCCAGCATTTT. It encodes CASSSRDRAFKDQPQHF.

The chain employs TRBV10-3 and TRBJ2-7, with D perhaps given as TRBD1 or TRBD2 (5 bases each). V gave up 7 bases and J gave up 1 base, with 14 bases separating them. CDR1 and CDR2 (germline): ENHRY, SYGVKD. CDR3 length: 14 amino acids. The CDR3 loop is CAINWDRLSYEQYF. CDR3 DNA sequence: TGTGCCATCAATTGGGACCGTCTATCCTACGAGCAGTACTTC.

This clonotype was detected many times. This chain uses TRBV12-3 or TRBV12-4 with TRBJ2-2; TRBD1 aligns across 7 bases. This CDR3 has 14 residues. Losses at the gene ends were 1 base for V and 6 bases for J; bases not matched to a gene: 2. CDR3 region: CASSLDDRAGELFF. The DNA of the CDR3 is TGTGCCAGCAGTTTAGATGACAGGGCCGGGGAGCTGTTTTTT.

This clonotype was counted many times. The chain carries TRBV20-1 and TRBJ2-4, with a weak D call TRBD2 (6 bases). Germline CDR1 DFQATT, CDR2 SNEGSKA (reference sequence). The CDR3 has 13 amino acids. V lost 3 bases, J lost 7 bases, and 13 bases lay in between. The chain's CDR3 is CSASPAGRNIQYF. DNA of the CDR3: TGCAGTGCTAGTCCCGCTGGGAGGAACATTCAGTACTTC.

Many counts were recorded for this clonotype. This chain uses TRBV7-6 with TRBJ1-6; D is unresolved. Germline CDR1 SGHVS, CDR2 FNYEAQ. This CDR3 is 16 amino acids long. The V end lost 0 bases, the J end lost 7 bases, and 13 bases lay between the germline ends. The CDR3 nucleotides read TGTGCCAGCAGCTTAGCAACGACGGAATTGAATTCACCCCTCCACTTT. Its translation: CASSLATTELNSPLHF.

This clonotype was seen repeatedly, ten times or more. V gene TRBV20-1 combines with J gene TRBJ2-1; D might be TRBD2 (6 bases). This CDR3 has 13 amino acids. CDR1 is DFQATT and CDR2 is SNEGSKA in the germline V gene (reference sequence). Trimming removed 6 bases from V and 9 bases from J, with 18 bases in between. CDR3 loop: CSAYTRRDGEQFF. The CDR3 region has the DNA TGCAGTGCCTATACTAGGAGGGATGGTGAGCAGTTCTTC.